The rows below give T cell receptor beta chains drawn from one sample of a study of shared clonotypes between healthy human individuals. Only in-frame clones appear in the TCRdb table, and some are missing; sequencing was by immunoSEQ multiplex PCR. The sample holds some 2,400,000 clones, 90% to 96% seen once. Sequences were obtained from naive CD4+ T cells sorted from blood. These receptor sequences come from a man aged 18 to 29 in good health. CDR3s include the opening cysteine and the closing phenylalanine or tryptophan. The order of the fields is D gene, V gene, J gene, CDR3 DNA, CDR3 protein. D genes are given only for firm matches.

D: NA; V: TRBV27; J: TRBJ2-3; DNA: TGTGCCAGCAAGGCGGGGGCCCCAGATACGCAGTATTTT; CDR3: CASKAGAPDTQYF
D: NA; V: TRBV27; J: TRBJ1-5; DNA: TGTGCCAGCAGCCCCGGACAGCCGTATCAGCCCCAGCATTTT; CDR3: CASSPGQPYQPQHF
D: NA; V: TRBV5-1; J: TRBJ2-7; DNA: TGCGCCAGCAGCTCGGACTCGGGCTCCTACGAGCAGTACTTC; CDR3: CASSSDSGSYEQYF
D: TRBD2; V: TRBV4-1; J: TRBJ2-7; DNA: TGCGCCAGCAGCCAAGGTGCGGGGGGGATCTACGAGCAGTACTTC; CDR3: CASSQGAGGIYEQYF
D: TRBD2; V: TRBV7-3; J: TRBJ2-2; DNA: TGTGCCAGCAGCTGGACTAGCTCGAACACCGGGGAGCTGTTTTTT; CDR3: CASSWTSSNTGELFF
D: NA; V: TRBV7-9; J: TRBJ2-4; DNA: TGTGCCAGCAGCTTGGGGGGCCTAGCCAAAAACATTCAGTACTTC; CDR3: CASSLGGLAKNIQYF
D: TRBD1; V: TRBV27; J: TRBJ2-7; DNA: TGTGCCAGCAGTAAGGGACAGGGGTACCCCTACGAGCAGTACTTC; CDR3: CASSKGQGYPYEQYF
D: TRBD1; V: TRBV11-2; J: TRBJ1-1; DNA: TGTGCCAGCAGCTTTCTCCAGGGGGGGAACACTGAAGCTTTCTTT; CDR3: CASSFLQGGNTEAFF
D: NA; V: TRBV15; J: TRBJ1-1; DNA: TGTGCCACCAGCAAGGGAGGGGTTGGTTATGAAGCTTTCTTT; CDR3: CATSKGGVGYEAFF
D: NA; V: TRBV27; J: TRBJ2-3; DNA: TGTGCCAGCAGGGTACTAGTCGCAGATACGCAGTATTTT; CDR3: CASRVLVADTQYF
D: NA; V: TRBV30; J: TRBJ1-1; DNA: TGTGCCTGGAGTCATTGGAACACTGAAGCTTTCTTT; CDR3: CAWSHWNTEAFF
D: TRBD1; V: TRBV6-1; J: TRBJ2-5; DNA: TGTGCCAGCAGGGCCGGGACAGGGATTGGGGAGACCCAGTACTTC; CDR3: CASRAGTGIGETQYF
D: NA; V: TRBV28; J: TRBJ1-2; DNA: TGTGCCAGCAGTCGAAACCTAGACCTTAAGGGCTACACCTTC; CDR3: CASSRNLDLKGYTF